This T cell receptor beta chain was retrieved from a study of shared clonotypes between healthy human individuals. Study-level points and caveats: A reduction in generation probabilities was seen for non-shared clonotypes relative to those shared by all four donors.

CDR1 is MNHNY, CDR2 SVGAGI, per germline (reference sequence). The CDR3 contains 15 residues. Trimming stripped 7 bases from V and 2 bases from J, with 17 bases between. This clone came up once. The antigen remains undetermined. The data were produced by immunoSEQ multiplex PCR, yet TCRdb's version contains in-frame clones alone and is incomplete. The data show approximately 700,000 clones, with less than 80% seen just once and around 1.7% held by the top ten. The sequence came from a woman aged 25 to 39 in good health. V usage is TRBV6-6 and J usage is TRBJ1-1, with D tentatively TRBD1 (5 bases). Sample: memory CD4+ T cells sorted from blood. Noted subset: CD45RA-negative fraction. The CDR3 loop is CASTREGRINTEAFF. CDR3 sequence (DNA): TGTGCCAGCACCAGGGAGGGGAGAATTAACACTGAAGCTTTCTTT.